Below are 20 T cell receptor beta chains sequenced from a single sample in a study of T cells in localized non-small cell lung cancer. Clones were read by immunoSEQ multiplex PCR, and TCRdb kept only the in-frame ones, dropping some. The sample has some 2,300 clones, approximately 24% seen once. The sequencing here drew on lung tumor tissue, taken before any cancer treatment. The receptors were sampled from a woman aged 35-70 years with stage II squamous cell lung carcinoma.

The chain recombines TRBV11-3 with TRBJ2-1; D assignment may be TRBD1 or TRBD2 (5 bases each). The CDR3 is made up of 16 amino acids. Germline V gives CDR1 SGHNT, CDR2 YENEEA. Trimming shortened V by 5 bases and J by 6 bases, and 20 bases separated the two germline ends. The CDR3 here is CASSPKKMSGANEQFF. CDR3 sequence (DNA): TGTGCCAGCAGCCCCAAGAAGATGTCCGGGGCCAATGAGCAGTTCTTC.

This clone was observed a handful of times. This chain uses TRBV18 with TRBJ2-5, with 8 bases fitting TRBD1. This CDR3 region has 13 residues. The germline gives CDR1 KGHSH, CDR2 LQKENI. V shed 6 bases and J 5 bases; nucleotides not matched to a gene: 5. This chain's CDR3 is CASSSGGFETQYF. The CDR3 DNA is TGTGCCAGCTCCTCAGGGGGCTTTGAGACCCAGTACTTC.

By frequency in the sample, this clone is hyperexpanded (1% or more). This chain uses TRBV6-8 with TRBJ1-4, with D possibly TRBD1 on 6 matching bases. V shed 4 bases and J shed 0 bases, with 9 bases lying between them. This CDR3 region has 15 residues. Germline CDR1 is MNHGY and CDR2 is SAAAGT. In nucleotides, the CDR3 is TGTGCCAGCAGTTTAGAGGGGGCAACTAATGAAAAACTGTTTTTT. It codes for CASSLEGATNEKLFF.

This clone showed up just a few times. The chain combines TRBV30 with TRBJ1-1, with TRBD1 as a possible D gene (6 bases). This CDR3 comprises 13 residues. V lost 0 bases and J lost 8, with 13 bases in between. In germline, CDR1 is GTSNPN, CDR2 SVGIG (reference sequence). The CDR3 protein is CAWSVLQTGEAFF. In DNA form, the CDR3 reads TGTGCCTGGAGTGTACTGCAGACAGGCGAAGCTTTCTTT.

The chain recombines TRBV11-3 with TRBJ2-6; TRBD1 aligns across 8 bases. The germline V gene has CDR1 SGHNT and CDR2 YENEEA. Trimming took 6 bases from V and 0 from J; bases not matched to a gene: 7. The CDR3 has 17 residues. This CDR3 reads CASRLGQGLSGANVLTF. In DNA form, the CDR3 reads TGTGCCAGCAGGCTCGGACAGGGCCTCTCTGGGGCCAACGTCCTGACTTTC.

This clone was counted a few times. The rearrangement uses TRBV4-1 and TRBJ2-1, with 16 nucleotides matching TRBD2. Trimming took 3 bases from V and 12 from J; bases not matched to a gene: 8. Germline V gene sequence: CDR1 MGHRA, CDR2 YSYEKL. The CDR3 extends over 16 amino acids. The CDR3 is CASSHMGLAGGPAQFF. The CDR3 bases are TGCGCCAGCAGCCACATGGGACTAGCGGGAGGGCCCGCGCAGTTCTTC.

The rearrangement joins TRBV9 to TRBJ2-7; 7 nucleotides line up with TRBD1. The CDR3 loop spans 12 amino acids. V shed 5 bases and J 4 bases; nucleotides not matched to a gene: 3. Germline CDR1 reads SGDLS; CDR2 reads YYNGEE. The CDR3 reads CASRGTDYEQYF. CDR3 bases: TGTGCCAGCAGGGGGACAGATTACGAGCAGTACTTC.

The rearrangement links TRBV14 to TRBJ2-3, with D unresolved. The V and J ends lost 1 base and 1 base respectively, with 3 bases between them. CDR3 length equals 13 residues. The germline V gene has CDR1 SGHDN and CDR2 FVKESK. CDR3 in DNA: TGTGCCAGCAGCCAAGGGGGCACAGATACGCAGTATTTT. This encodes CASSQGGTDTQYF.

There are a few counts of this clone. This chain connects TRBV25-1 to TRBJ2-5, with 8 bases lining up with TRBD1. This CDR3 contains 14 residues. Germline loops: CDR1 MGHDK, CDR2 SYGVNS. Trimming at V came to 8 bases and at J to 5 bases, leaving 10 bases not matched to a gene. The CDR3 reads CASAGQGISETQYF. CDR3 coding DNA: TGTGCCAGCGCAGGACAGGGAATATCGGAGACCCAGTACTTC.

This clone is medium-sized in the sample. This chain joins TRBV6-8 and TRBJ2-7; maybe TRBD2 (5 bases). With 0 bases removed from V and 4 bases from J, the gap between germline ends came to 13 bases. CDR3 length equals 15 residues. CDR1 MNHGY and CDR2 SAAAGT come from the germline V gene. The CDR3 DNA reads TGTGCCAGCAGTTACTCACAAGGACTGGGGTACGAGCAGTACTTC. Translation gives CASSYSQGLGYEQYF.

By share, this clone ranks as large. The chain carries TRBV19 and TRBJ1-1, with D possibly being TRBD1 (6 bases). Trimming pared 3 bases from V and 5 bases from J, leaving 16 bases between. This CDR3 contains 15 residues. The V gene's germline CDR1 is LNHDA and CDR2 SQIVND (reference sequence). The CDR3 sequence is CASSMQGTGGTEAFF. The CDR3, as DNA: TGTGCCAGTAGTATGCAGGGGACCGGGGGGACTGAAGCTTTCTTT.

CDR3 region: CASSFASGSSPNEQFF. The CDR3 DNA reads TGTGCCAGCAGCTTCGCGAGCGGGAGTTCCCCCAATGAGCAGTTCTTC. The rearrangement links TRBV11-3 to TRBJ2-1; the match to TRBD2 covers 8 bases. Germline CDR1 is SGHNT and CDR2 is YENEEA. CDR3 length equals 16 residues. V shed 3 bases, J shed 6 bases, and the junction held 10 bases outside the gene matches. Complete variable domain (other parts from reference TRBV11-3 and TRBJ2-1): EAGVVQSPRYKIIEKKQPVAFWCNPISGHNTLYWYLQNLGQGPELLIRYENEEAVDDSQLPKDRFSAERLKGVDSTLKIQPAELGDSAVYLCASSFASGSSPNEQFFGPGTRLTVL.

This clone was seen only a few times. V gene TRBV9 combines with J gene TRBJ1-1; D call uncertain. The CDR3 loop spans 13 amino acids. Germline assignment: CDR1 SGDLS and CDR2 YYNGEE. V lost 4 bases and J 4 bases, leaving 11 bases between the germline ends. CDR3 nucleotide sequence: TGTGCCAGCAGCTTATCTGGAGGCACTGAAGCTTTCTTT. It translates to CASSLSGGTEAFF.

Comment on this clone: In the same sample, other DNA sequences code for this CDR3. This rearrangement joins TRBV7-1 to TRBJ1-1, with D perhaps TRBD1 (6 bases). TRBV7-1 is an ORF; its function is uncertain. This CDR3 comprises 13 residues. Trimming cost V 5 bases and J 1 base, with 8 bases left between them. The CDR3 is CASSLGQNTEAFF. In DNA form, the CDR3 reads TGTGCCAGCAGCCTGGGACAGAACACTGAAGCTTTCTTT.

The sample holds a few counts of this clone. The chain couples TRBV6-8 to TRBJ2-1, with TRBD1 identical over 8 bases. From germline, CDR1 is MNHGY and CDR2 SAAAGT. This CDR3 has 14 amino acids. V lost 6 bases to trimming and J lost 8 bases; unmatched junction nucleotides: 9. The CDR3 DNA reads as TGTGCCAGCAGCCGTGGACAGGGAAGGGATGAGCAGTTCTTC. Translated: CASSRGQGRDEQFF.

The chain links TRBV7-1 to TRBJ2-1; tentatively, D is TRBD1 (5 bases). TRBV7-1 is labeled an ORF, and its function is uncertain. The length of the CDR3 is 13 residues. Trimming left V 7 bases short and J 2 bases short, with 9 bases between. CDR3 region: CASTRVTYNEQFF. In nucleotides, the CDR3 is TGTGCCAGCACCAGGGTTACCTACAATGAGCAGTTCTTC.

By share, this clone ranks as large. The V gene is TRBV11-3, the J gene TRBJ2-2; 10 bases line up with TRBD2. V was pared by 3 bases and J by 3 bases, with 7 bases of the junction left unmatched. The germline CDR1 and CDR2 sequences are SGHNT and YENEEA. The CDR3 loop spans 17 amino acids. Here the CDR3 DNA reads TGTGCCAGCAGCTTGGTGGCTAGCGGGAGTCACACCGGGGAGCTGTTTTTT. Translated: CASSLVASGSHTGELFF.

In its sample, this clone is large. V usage is TRBV9 and J usage is TRBJ2-1, with 12 bases identical to TRBD2. Germline V gene data show CDR1 as SGDLS and CDR2 as YYNGEE. With V trimmed by 5 bases and J by 7 bases, 13 bases remained unmatched. CDR3 length equals 17 residues. Here the CDR3 reads CASSEFLTSGSSNEQFF. The DNA of the CDR3 is TGTGCCAGCAGTGAGTTCTTGACTAGCGGGAGTTCAAATGAGCAGTTCTTC.

In its sample, this clone was seen a few times. The rearrangement uses TRBV19 and TRBJ2-7, with 10 bases aligning to TRBD2. With 3 bases clipped from V and 5 bases from J, the junction kept 4 bases outside the gene matches. The CDR3 is made up of 14 amino acids. The germline V gene has CDR1 LNHDA and CDR2 SQIVND (reference sequence). In nucleotides, the CDR3 is TGTGCCAGTAGTATGAGCCTAGCGGGAGACGAGCAGTACTTC. This encodes CASSMSLAGDEQYF.

The chain joins TRBV14 to TRBJ2-2; a possible D gene is TRBD1 (6 bases). The CDR3 runs to 14 residues. Germline assignment: CDR1 SGHDN and CDR2 FVKESK. Trimming left V 6 bases short and J 3 bases short, with 11 bases between. The DNA for the CDR3 is TGTGCCAGCAGATTACAGGGATACACCGGGGAGCTGTTTTTT. Protein product: CASRLQGYTGELFF.